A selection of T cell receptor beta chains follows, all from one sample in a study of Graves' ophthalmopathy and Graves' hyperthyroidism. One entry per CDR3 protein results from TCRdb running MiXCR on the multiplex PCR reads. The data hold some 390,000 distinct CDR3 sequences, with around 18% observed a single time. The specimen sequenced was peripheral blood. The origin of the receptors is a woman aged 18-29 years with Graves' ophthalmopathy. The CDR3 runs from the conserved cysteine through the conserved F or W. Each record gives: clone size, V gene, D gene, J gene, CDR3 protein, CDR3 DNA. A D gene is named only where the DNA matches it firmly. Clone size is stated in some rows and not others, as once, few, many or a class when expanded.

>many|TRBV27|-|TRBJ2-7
CASSFQGRYEQYF
TGTGCCAGCAGTTTTCAGGGCAGGTACGAGCAGTACTTC
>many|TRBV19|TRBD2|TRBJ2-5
CASSPGGMIQETQYF
TGTGCCAGTAGCCCCGGGGGGATGATACAAGAGACCCAGTACTTC
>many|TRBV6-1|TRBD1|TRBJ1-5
CASRSPGTGSQPQHF
TGTGCCAGCAGGAGTCCCGGGACAGGGAGTCAGCCCCAGCATTTT
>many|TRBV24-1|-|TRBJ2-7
CATSDLRLEDEQYF
TGTGCCACCAGTGATTTGCGACTAGAGGATGAGCAGTACTTC
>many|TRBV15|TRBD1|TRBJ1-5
CATSRDSGGYQPQHF
TGTGCCACCAGCAGGGACTCAGGGGGATATCAGCCCCAGCATTTT
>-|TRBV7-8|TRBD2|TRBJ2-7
CASSLAGTSVGYEQYF
TGTGCCAGCAGCTTAGCGGGGACTAGCGTCGGGTACGAGCAGTACTTC
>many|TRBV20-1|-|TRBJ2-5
CSARSVETQYF
TGCAGTGCTAGATCCGTTGAGACCCAGTACTTC
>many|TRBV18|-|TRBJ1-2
CASSLSGERGYGYTF
TGTGCCAGCTCACTCTCGGGGGAAAGAGGCTATGGCTACACCTTC
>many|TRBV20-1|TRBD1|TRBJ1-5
CSATGGPPNQPQHF
TGCAGTGCTACAGGGGGCCCTCCCAATCAGCCCCAGCATTTT
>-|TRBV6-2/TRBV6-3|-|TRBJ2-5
CASSYVSSGSGTQYF
TGTGCCAGCAGTTACGTGTCGTCGGGGAGCGGGACCCAGTACTTC
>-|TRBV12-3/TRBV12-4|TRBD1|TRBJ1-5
CASSYRDSRSNQPQHF
TGTGCCAGCAGTTACAGGGACAGCCGGAGCAATCAGCCCCAGCATTTT
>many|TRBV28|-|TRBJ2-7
CASIHKTALSSYEQYF
TGTGCCAGCATCCATAAGACCGCCCTTAGCTCCTACGAGCAGTACTTC
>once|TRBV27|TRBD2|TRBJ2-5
CASAQGLAGTQYF
TGTGCCAGCGCCCAGGGACTAGCGGGGACCCAGTACTTC
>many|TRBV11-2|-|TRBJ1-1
CASSLGTSRPGWAFF
TGTGCCAGCAGCTTAGGCACGTCCCGCCCTGGGTGGGCTTTCTTT
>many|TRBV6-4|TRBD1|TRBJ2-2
CASSLQGLDTGELFF
TGTGCCAGCAGTCTACAGGGGTTGGACACCGGGGAGCTGTTTTTT
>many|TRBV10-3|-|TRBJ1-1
CAISERSEAFF
TGTGCCATCAGTGAAAGGAGTGAAGCTTTCTTT
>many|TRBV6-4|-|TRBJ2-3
CASSGSNLGGLSTDTQYF
TGTGCCAGCAGCGGCTCCAACCTAGGGGGGTTAAGCACAGATACGCAGTATTTT
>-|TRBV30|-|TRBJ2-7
CAWEVAYEQYF
TGTGCCTGGGAGGTAGCCTACGAGCAGTACTTC
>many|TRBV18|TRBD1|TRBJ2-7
CASSLYRDSYEQYF
TGTGCCAGCTCACTCTACCGGGACAGTTACGAGCAGTACTTC
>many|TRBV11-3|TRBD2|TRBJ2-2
CASSLAPGGVGELFF
TGTGCCAGCAGCTTAGCCCCCGGGGGGGTCGGGGAGCTGTTTTTT
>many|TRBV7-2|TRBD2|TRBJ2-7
CASSSPGLANEQYF
TGTGCCAGCAGCTCACCGGGACTAGCAAACGAGCAGTACTTC
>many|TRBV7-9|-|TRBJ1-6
CASSLSQPRMNSPLHF
TGTGCCAGCAGCTTAAGCCAACCCCGTATGAATTCACCCCTCCACTTT
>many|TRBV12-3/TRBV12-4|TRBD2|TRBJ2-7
CASSGLAYEQYF
TGTGCCAGCAGCGGACTAGCCTACGAGCAGTACTTC
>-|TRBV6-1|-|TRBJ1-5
CASSRTVYSNQPQHF
TGTGCCAGCAGTCGGACAGTTTATAGCAATCAGCCCCAGCATTTT
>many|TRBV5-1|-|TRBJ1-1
CASSEGRWLMNTEAFF
TGCGCCAGCAGCGAAGGACGATGGCTGATGAACACTGAAGCTTTCTTT
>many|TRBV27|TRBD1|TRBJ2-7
CASSPAGTGDYEQYF
TGTGCCAGCAGTCCCGCCGGGACAGGGGACTACGAGCAGTACTTC
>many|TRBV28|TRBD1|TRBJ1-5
CASSDRVGAGQPQHF
TGTGCCAGCAGTGACAGGGTGGGAGCCGGTCAGCCCCAGCATTTT